This T cell receptor beta chain was profiled in a study of OX40 agonist ivuxolimab in advanced cancers. The overall study: Clinicians treated patients with ivuxolimab, an agonistic anti-OX40 (CD134) antibody. At doses from 0.01 to 10 mg/kg, patients were given intravenous ivuxolimab every 2 weeks. Study-wide findings and caveats: Expanded clones were, on average, more numerous among CD8+ T cells than CD4+.

The study sampled blood at baseline, cycle 4 day 1, and cycle 7 day 1. About this clone itself: Its specificity is not known.

This table comes from immunoSEQ multiplex PCR, and its TCRdb copy is limited to in-frame clones, with some not included. The table lists 35,000 to 55,000 clones, roughly 94% of them singletons. Germline V lookup: CDR1 MNHEY, CDR2 SMNVEV (reference sequence). V was shortened by 6 bases and J by 4 bases, with 15 bases between the two germline ends. This CDR3 comprises 14 residues. This material consisted of CD4+ or CD8+ T cells sorted from blood, taken in a trial of the OX40 agonist ivuxolimab. The origin of this receptor is an adult with an advanced solid tumor such as melanoma, head and neck, liver or kidney cancer. The chain has TRBV27 and TRBJ1-1; tentatively, D is TRBD1 (6 bases). The CDR3 nucleotides are TGTGCCAGCAGGATACAGGGTGGGAGCACTGAAGCTTTCTTT. As protein: CASRIQGGSTEAFF.